Below, one TCR beta chain is given with its context. The source of the sample is a study of blood T cell repertoires in COVID-19. Background on the study: PBMCs, B-cell-depleted T cells, or T cells provided the cDNA or gDNA that made up the material.

This CDR3 comprises 15 residues. CDR1 MNHNS and CDR2 SASEGT come from the germline V gene. Trimming took 3 bases from V and 2 from J, leaving 11 bases between them. In the authors' workflow: Researchers report that nucleated cell counts were estimated from reference gene primer amplification. Profiled with immunoSEQ multiplex PCR; TCRdb holds only in-frame clones, not every one. The V and J calls and the clone size are those of that table, but D and trimming were determined from the DNA. The sample has about 300,000 clones, 70% to 90% seen once. The sample taken for sequencing was PBMCs or T cells enriched from blood (not recorded which). This sequence originates from a woman aged 30 to 39 who had recovered from COVID-19. The chain uses TRBV6-1 and TRBJ1-3; maybe TRBD1 (6 bases). The CDR3 nucleotides are TGTGCCAGCAGTGAGGGACATCCTACTGGAAACACCATATATTTT. Its translation is CASSEGHPTGNTIYF.